This TCR beta chain was recovered during a study of control samples from healthy donors and cancer patients (TCRdb year 2020). Library generation was performed with the immunoSEQ multiplex PCR assay. Not all clones reach the TCRdb copy of this immuneACCESS table, which keeps in-frame sequences only. Checked studies attribute under half of the gap to unresolved V genes and leave the rest unexplained. The table for this sample lists about 140,000 clones; around 94% of them were counted only once. The ten top clones hold around 13% of the sample. About this clone: Its antigen has not been determined. Per-base quality was not reported, and no clone a single base away is much larger than it.

According to the germline V gene, CDR1 reads SGDLS and CDR2 reads YYNGEE. At the junction V is shortened by 3 bases and J by 3 bases; bases outside the gene matches: 2. The CDR3 numbers 15 residues from cysteine through phenylalanine. Kept here is only the CDR3 DNA, which spans 45 bases and is read in frame from base 1. The chain links TRBV9 with TRBJ2-3, with 12 bases matching TRBD2. The receptor was isolated from a man aged 40-50 years in good health. The material sequenced was blood. The CDR3 protein: CASSETSGGTDTQYF. Here is the DNA: TGTGCCAGCAGCGAAACTAGCGGGGGGACAGATACGCAGTATTTT.